Below are 30 T cell receptor beta chains sequenced from a single sample in a study of T cells after yellow fever vaccination. TCRdb analysed the 5' RACE reads with MiXCR anew, one entry per CDR3 protein. The sample consists of 450,000 to 600,000 distinct CDR3 sequences, roughly 14% of them appearing once. The source material was PBMCs, sampled on the day of the yellow fever booster vaccination. The receptors here all came from a man aged 25 to 40 who received the YFV17D yellow fever vaccine.

CDR3 region: CAWTSSHEQFF. In DNA, the CDR3 is TGTGCCTGGACTAGCTCGCATGAGCAGTTCTTC. The chain recombines TRBV30 with TRBJ2-1, with D possibly matching TRBD2 (5 bases). Germline values: CDR1 GTSNPN, CDR2 SVGIG (reference sequence). Trimming pared 4 bases from V and 8 bases from J, leaving 9 bases between. There are 11 residues in the CDR3.

This clonotype appeared a few times. CDR3 in amino acids: CASSSGTSHYEQYF. The DNA for the CDR3 is TGTGCCAGCAGCTCAGGGACTAGTCACTACGAGCAGTACTTC. The V and J genes are TRBV7-2 and TRBJ2-7, with TRBD2 matching over 8 bases. CDR1 is SGHTA, CDR2 FQGNSA, per germline. V gave up 4 bases and J gave up 3 bases; unmatched junction bases: 5. The CDR3 runs to 14 residues.

This clonotype is a singleton in its sample. The chain uses TRBV7-9 and TRBJ2-1, with TRBD2 matching 9 bases. V lost 2 bases to trimming and J lost 10 bases; unmatched junction nucleotides: 3. The CDR3 is 13 residues long. The germline V gene encodes CDR1 SEHNR and CDR2 FQNEAQ (reference sequence). CDR3 sequence reads: CASSLLAGYEQFF. The DNA for the CDR3 is TGTGCCAGCAGCTTACTAGCGGGGTACGAGCAGTTCTTC.

A few counts support this clonotype. The chain has TRBV7-2 and TRBJ2-2, with 8 bases that match TRBD2. The J segment lost 2 bases and the V segment lost 3 bases, leaving 8 bases of the junction unmatched. The germline V gene encodes CDR1 SGHTA and CDR2 FQGNSA. This CDR3 has 17 residues. Written as DNA, the CDR3 is TGTGCCAGCAGCTTCCGACTGACTAGCGCCAACACCGGGGAGCTGTTTTTT. This codes for CASSFRLTSANTGELFF.

This clonotype has more than one count but fewer than ten. The gene calls are TRBV5-1 and TRBJ2-2, with 10 bases matching TRBD2. Germline loops: CDR1 SGHRS, CDR2 YFSETQ. Losses at the gene ends were 3 bases for V and 1 base for J; bases not matched to a gene: 9. The CDR3 totals 18 residues. For the CDR3, the DNA is TGCGCCAGCAGCTCGAGCATACTAGCGGGAAGGAACACCGGGGAGCTGTTTTTT. Residues: CASSSSILAGRNTGELFF. The full variable domain, completed using reference TRBV5-1 and TRBJ2-2, is KAGVTQTPRYLIKTRGQQVTLSCSPISGHRSVSWYQQTPGQGLQFLFEYFSETQRNKGNFPGRFSGRQFSNSRSEMNVSTLELGDSALYLCASSSSILAGRNTGELFFGEGSRLTVL.

This rearrangement joins TRBV5-1 to TRBJ2-1, with 7 bases aligning to TRBD1. There are 17 residues in the CDR3. J was trimmed by 6 bases and V by 0 bases; bases with no gene match: 12. Germline V CDR1 and CDR2: SGHRS, YFSETQ. In DNA, the CDR3 is TGCGCCAGCAGCTTGGACCCTCTCCGACAGGGTAGCAATGAGCAGTTCTTC. This translates into CASSLDPLRQGSNEQFF. Complete variable domain (other parts from reference TRBV5-1 and TRBJ2-1): KAGVTQTPRYLIKTRGQQVTLSCSPISGHRSVSWYQQTPGQGLQFLFEYFSETQRNKGNFPGRFSGRQFSNSRSEMNVSTLELGDSALYLCASSLDPLRQGSNEQFFGPGTRLTVL.

The chain carries TRBV5-1 and TRBJ1-2; no reliable D call. This CDR3 is 16 amino acids long. V lost 0 bases to trimming and J lost 6 bases, with 18 bases between them. The germline V gene encodes CDR1 SGHRS and CDR2 YFSETQ. Here the CDR3 reads CASSLDGPRNKDGYTF. DNA for the CDR3: TGCGCCAGCAGCTTGGACGGGCCCCGAAATAAGGATGGCTACACCTTC.

This sequence joins TRBV5-6 and TRBJ2-3; D call uncertain. The V gene lost 9 bases and the J gene lost 6 bases, with 14 bases spanning the gap. The CDR3 spans 12 residues. Germline V gene data show CDR1 as SGHDT and CDR2 as YYEEEE. CDR3 in amino acids: CATHALSDTQYF. The CDR3, as DNA: TGTGCCACCCATGCCCTCTCTGATACGCAGTATTTT.

This clonotype showed up just a few times. CDR3 sequence: CSARPSGYPYEQYF. CDR3 coding DNA: TGCAGTGCTAGACCTAGCGGATACCCCTACGAGCAGTACTTC. The chain uses TRBV20-1 and TRBJ2-7; 7 bases fit TRBD2. CDR1 is DFQATT and CDR2 is SNEGSKA in the germline V gene (reference sequence). The CDR3 is made up of 14 amino acids. The junction had 6 bases not matched to a gene; V was cut back by 2 bases and J by 2 bases.

This chain connects TRBV7-2 to TRBJ2-2, with 10 nucleotides matching TRBD2. Germline V gene sequence: CDR1 SGHTA, CDR2 FQGNSA. V trimming: 5 bases; J trimming: 6 bases; junction bases outside the gene matches: 6. The CDR3 consists of 15 residues. Written as DNA, the CDR3 is TGTGCCAGCAGCCCTAGCGGGAGATTGTCCGGGGAGCTGTTTTTT. This translates into CASSPSGRLSGELFF.

In its sample, this clonotype was seen a few times. The genes are TRBV7-2 and TRBJ2-3; no clear D. CDR1 and CDR2 from the germline V gene are SGHTA and FQGNSA. The CDR3 is made up of 14 amino acids. The ends were cut back, 5 bases at V and 6 bases at J, with 15 bases in the middle. CDR3 in DNA: TGTGCCAGCAGCCCCCCCGGGTCGGAGGATACGCAGTATTTT. Protein: CASSPPGSEDTQYF. Combining the CDR3 with reference TRBV7-2 and TRBJ2-3 gives the whole variable domain GAGVSQSPSNKVTEKGKDVELRCDPISGHTALYWYRQSLGQGLEFLIYFQGNSAPDKSGLPSDRFSAERTGGSVSTLTIQRTQQEDSAVYLCASSPPGSEDTQYFGPGTRLTVL.

This chain connects TRBV9 to TRBJ2-7; TRBD1 matches at 10 bases. From germline, CDR1 is SGDLS and CDR2 YYNGEE. The length of the CDR3 is 14 residues. The V gene end was trimmed by 1 base and the J gene end by 3 bases; junction bases not matched to a gene: 1. CDR3 residues: CASSVWTGGYEQYF. The CDR3 coding sequence is TGTGCCAGCAGCGTATGGACAGGGGGCTACGAGCAGTACTTC.

This clonotype came up a few times. The gene calls are TRBV15 and TRBJ2-3; D might be TRBD2 (5 bases). The length of the CDR3 is 16 residues. Per the germline V gene, CDR1 is LNHNV and CDR2 is YYDKDF (reference sequence). The V and J ends lost 4 bases and 2 bases respectively, with 16 bases between them. CDR3 amino acids: CATSKEKDFPTDTQYF. Here the CDR3 DNA reads TGTGCCACCAGCAAAGAAAAGGACTTTCCCACAGATACGCAGTATTTT.

This clonotype was observed a handful of times. V gene TRBV30 combines with J gene TRBJ2-7; D unresolved. With 0 bases removed from V and 5 bases from J, the gap between germline ends came to 8 bases. The CDR3 has 12 residues. Germline V gene sequence: CDR1 GTSNPN, CDR2 SVGIG (reference sequence). The CDR3 is CAWSVAADEQYF. The CDR3 DNA is TGTGCCTGGAGTGTCGCTGCTGACGAGCAGTACTTC.

Here the CDR3 DNA reads TGCAGTGCTAGTATCCCGGGAGGGGGAAACGAGCAGTACTTC. Its translation is CSASIPGGGNEQYF. The chain carries TRBV20-1 and TRBJ2-7; TRBD2 agrees at 8 bases. The germline V gene encodes CDR1 DFQATT and CDR2 SNEGSKA (reference sequence). This CDR3 is built from 14 residues. V lost 3 bases to trimming and J lost 5 bases; unmatched junction nucleotides: 9.

The chain combines TRBV19 with TRBJ2-4; D may be TRBD1 (6 bases). The CDR3 contains 16 residues. Trimming removed 6 bases from V and 1 base from J, with 16 bases in between. Germline V CDR1 and CDR2: LNHDA, SQIVND (reference sequence). The CDR3 region is CASSLTGTRAKNIQYF. The DNA for the CDR3 is TGTGCCAGTAGCCTTACAGGGACAAGGGCCAAAAACATTCAGTACTTC.

The V call is TRBV27, the J call TRBJ1-3; D is perhaps TRBD1 (6 bases). This CDR3 spans 14 amino acids. Per germline, CDR1 MNHEY and CDR2 SMNVEV (reference sequence). Trimming removed 6 bases at V and 4 bases at J, with 13 bases between. This chain's CDR3 is CASSPSGAGNTIYF. The CDR3 DNA follows: TGTGCCAGCAGCCCCTCAGGGGCCGGAAACACCATATATTTT.

In its sample, this clonotype was seen a few times. In nucleotides, the CDR3 is TGTGCCATCAGTGAGCAAGGGATTTCGGATACGCAGTATTTT. Translating it yields CAISEQGISDTQYF. This chain links TRBV10-3 with TRBJ2-3; no definite D call. CDR1 is ENHRY, CDR2 SYGVKD, per germline. This CDR3 is 14 amino acids long. The V end lost 2 bases, the J end lost 6 bases, and 12 bases lay between the germline ends.

This chain links TRBV30 with TRBJ1-5; D remains ambiguous. The CDR3 sequence is 13 residues long. V lost 0 bases to trimming and J lost 9 bases, with 12 bases between them. Germline lookup yields CDR1 GTSNPN and CDR2 SVGIG (reference sequence). The chain's CDR3 is CAWSVEAPGPQHF. The CDR3 nucleotides read TGTGCCTGGAGTGTTGAGGCGCCCGGGCCCCAGCATTTT. Complete variable domain (other parts from reference TRBV30 and TRBJ1-5): SQTIHQWPATLVQPVGSPLSLECTVEGTSNPNLYWYRQAAGRGLQLLFYSVGIGQISSEVPQNLSASRPQDRQFILSSKKLLLSDSGFYLCAWSVEAPGPQHFGDGTRLSIL.

The chain joins TRBV5-6 to TRBJ2-6, with a weak D call TRBD1 (7 bases). The CDR3 length is 17 residues. Trimming removed 0 bases from V and 0 bases from J, with 10 bases in between. Looked up from germline, CDR1 is SGHDT and CDR2 is YYEEEE. CDR3 in DNA: TGTGCCAGCAGCTTGGCAGGGGGACTCTCTGGGGCCAACGTCCTGACTTTC. This codes for CASSLAGGLSGANVLTF.

This clonotype was picked up a small number of times. The chain employs TRBV7-2 and TRBJ2-1; 9 bases fit TRBD2. The J segment lost 4 bases and the V segment lost 3 bases, leaving 7 bases of the junction unmatched. Germline V gene sequence: CDR1 SGHTA, CDR2 FQGNSA. This CDR3 comprises 16 residues. The CDR3 sequence is CASSFAGTSSYNEQFF. CDR3 nucleotides: TGTGCCAGCAGCTTCGCCGGGACTAGCTCTTACAATGAGCAGTTCTTC.

This clonotype was seen at least ten times. This chain joins TRBV6-5 and TRBJ2-7; maybe TRBD1 (6 bases). This CDR3 is built from 15 residues. The V end lost 2 bases, the J end lost 7 bases, and 18 bases lay between the germline ends. Per germline, CDR1 MNHEY and CDR2 SVGAGI. CDR3 sequence: CASSYLRGQNQEQYF. The CDR3, as DNA: TGTGCCAGCAGTTACCTCAGGGGTCAAAATCAGGAGCAGTACTTC.

This clonotype was counted many times. Sequence at one end of the junction differs from germline and may be a read error. The chain carries TRBV11-2 and TRBJ2-5; 12 bases line up with TRBD2. Germline V gene sequence: CDR1 SGHAT, CDR2 FQNNGV. This CDR3 has 13 amino acids. CDR3 region: CASRLAGEETQYF. The CDR3 DNA sequence: TGCGCCAGCAGACTAGCGGGAGAAGAGACCCAGTACTTC.

This rearrangement joins TRBV9 to TRBJ2-7, with 10 bases identical to TRBD2. CDR1 SGDLS and CDR2 YYNGEE come from the germline V gene. The CDR3 is 15 residues long. The V and J ends lost 2 bases and 5 bases, in that order; junction bases with no gene match: 7. CDR3 DNA sequence: TGTGCCAGCAGCGTTTCGGTCCTAGCGGGAGACGAGCAGTACTTC. Translating gives CASSVSVLAGDEQYF.

The chain recombines TRBV3-1 with TRBJ2-1; D tentatively fits TRBD1 or TRBD2 (5 bases each). Between the trimmed V and J ends, which lost 6 bases and 1 base, there was a span of 13 bases. The CDR3 is made up of 15 amino acids. Looked up from germline, CDR1 is LGHDT and CDR2 is YNNKEL (reference sequence). The CDR3 protein is CASRLGDLSYNEQFF. CDR3 DNA sequence: TGTGCCAGCAGGCTGGGGGACCTATCCTACAATGAGCAGTTCTTC.

The chain joins TRBV20-1 to TRBJ2-5; unclear D gene. Germline V gives CDR1 DFQATT, CDR2 SNEGSKA (reference sequence). V lost 4 bases to trimming and J lost 4 bases, with 10 bases between them. The CDR3 is 12 residues long. The DNA for the CDR3 is TGCAGTGCTACGAGCGAGTCAGAGACCCAGTACTTC. This encodes CSATSESETQYF.

This clonotype was counted many times. The genes are TRBV12-3 or TRBV12-4 and TRBJ2-3, with TRBD1 matching 9 bases. V was clipped by 6 bases and J by 8 bases; unmatched bases: 6. The CDR3 runs 13 residues. CDR3 sequence reads: CASRTGGGGTQYF. The CDR3 DNA follows: TGTGCCAGCAGAACAGGGGGCGGAGGTACGCAGTATTTT.

The chain joins TRBV28 to TRBJ1-5; 7 positions match TRBD1. Germline V gene data show CDR1 as MDHEN and CDR2 as SYDVKM. V lost 5 bases to trimming and J lost 3 bases; unmatched junction nucleotides: 7. CDR3 size: 15 residues. CDR3 nucleotides: TGTGCCAGCAGTCTACAGGGGACCTTCAATCAGCCCCAGCATTTT. Residues: CASSLQGTFNQPQHF.

This clonotype was picked up a small number of times. The CDR3 spells CATSTLSGELAKNIQYF. CDR3 sequence (DNA): TGTGCCACCAGCACCCTTAGCGGAGAACTAGCCAAAAACATTCAGTACTTC. The chain uses TRBV15 and TRBJ2-4; maybe TRBD2 (6 bases). V lost 4 bases to trimming and J lost 0 bases, with 16 bases between them. This CDR3 comprises 17 residues. Germline CDR1 LNHNV, CDR2 YYDKDF (reference sequence).

In its sample, this clonotype was seen a few times. The chain employs TRBV25-1 and TRBJ2-2, with 9 bases identical to TRBD2. The V segment lost 5 bases and the J segment 3 bases; nucleotides outside the gene matches: 10. The CDR3 has 17 amino acids. Looked up from germline, CDR1 is MGHDK and CDR2 is SYGVNS. The CDR3 region has the DNA TGTGCCAGCAGTCCTCCTCTAGCGGGAATAGACACCGGGGAGCTGTTTTTT. The encoded protein is CASSPPLAGIDTGELFF.